These T cell receptor beta chains were read from a single sample in a study of tumor-infiltrating lymphocytes in primary liver carcinoma. TCRdb recomputed calls from the multiplex PCR reads with MiXCR, one row per CDR3 protein. The sample consists of approximately 110,000 distinct CDR3 sequences, roughly three fifths of them appearing once. The sample taken for sequencing was liver tumor tissue from sampling region 1. The receptors stem from a woman aged 55 to 70 with primary liver carcinoma and hepatitis B virus infection. Each CDR3 is given with its conserved first and last residue. D genes are given only for firm matches. The size of a clone is reported for some rows only, either as once, few or many, or as a class for expanded clones.

TRBJ2-7 | - | TRBV11-2 | TRBD2 | CASSLTSGSERYF | TGTGCCAGCAGCCTAACCAGCGGGAGCGAGCGGTACTTC
TRBJ2-7 | once | TRBV11-2 | - | CASSLDRALGQYF | TGTGCCAGCAGCTTAGATCGAGCGCTGGGACAGTACTTC
TRBJ1-1 | - | TRBV12-3/TRBV12-4 | - | CASSLSVGRAFF | TGCGCCAGCAGTTTATCGGTGGGCAGGGCTTTCTTT
TRBJ2-1 | many | TRBV6-1 | - | CASNSGDTYNEQFF | TGTGCCAGCAATTCTGGAGATACCTACAATGAGCAGTTCTTC
TRBJ1-1 | - | TRBV6-5 | - | CVSSSPREYTEAFF | TGTGTCAGCAGTTCCCCCCGGGAGTACACTGAAGCCTTCTTT
TRBJ2-1 | - | TRBV29-1 | TRBD2 | CSVDSGTRGYNEQFF | TGCAGCGTCGACTCCGGGACTAGGGGTTACAATGAGCAGTTCTTC
TRBJ2-7 | - | TRBV6-5 | TRBD2 | CASKGLAGDVCEQYF | TGTGCCAGTAAGGGACTAGCGGGAGACGTCTGCGAGCAGTACTTC
TRBJ2-1 | - | TRBV11-2 | - | CASSLVRSGEQFF | TGTGCCAGCAGCTTAGTCAGGAGCGGTGAGCAGTTCTTC
TRBJ2-2 | many | TRBV12-3/TRBV12-4 | - | CASSLRATLTGELFF | TGTGCCAGCAGTTTAAGGGCTACCCTTACCGGGGAGCTGTTTTTT
TRBJ1-4 | many | TRBV29-1 | - | CSAILTVQGRKLFF | TGCAGCGCCATCCTGACTGTTCAGGGAAGAAAACTGTTTTTT
TRBJ2-5 | - | TRBV11-2 | - | CTNSLTGNSLETQYF | TGTACCAACAGCTTGACGGGAAATTCGTTGGAGACCCAGTACTTC
TRBJ2-7 | many | TRBV11-3 | TRBD2 | CASSPQPPGLAGYEQYF | TGTGCCAGCAGCCCCCAACCGCCGGGACTAGCGGGCTACGAGCAGTACTTC
TRBJ2-1 | - | TRBV7-9 | - | CDSSPRTGAYVGIF | TGTGACAGCAGCCCACGAACGGGGGCCTACGTGGGGATCTTC
TRBJ1-1 | few | TRBV7-9 | - | CASSLGGVNTEAFF | TGTGCCAGCAGCTTAGGGGGGGTGAACACTGAAGCTTTCTTT
TRBJ2-5 | - | TRBV6-2/TRBV6-3 | - | CASNYATPRETQHF | TGTGCCAGCAATTACGCCACCCCCCGAGAGACCCAGCACTTC
TRBJ1-2 | - | TRBV4-2 | - | CASSQWSRQAYGYTF | TGTGCCAGCAGCCAATGGTCTAGACAGGCCTATGGCTACACCTTC
TRBJ2-7 | - | TRBV11-2 | - | CASGGSYEQYF | TGTGCCAGCGGGGGTAGCTACGAGCAGTACTTC
TRBJ2-7 | - | TRBV11-2 | - | CASNLDPALGQYF | TGTGCCAGCAACTTAGATCCAGCACTAGGGCAGTACTTC
TRBJ2-7 | few | TRBV5-1 | - | CASSFLGRDTSYEQYF | TGCGCCAGCAGTTTCCTCGGAAGGGACACCTCCTACGAGCAGTACTTC
TRBJ2-7 | - | TRBV4-2 | - | CASSLSPGASYEQYF | TGTGCCAGCAGCCTCAGCCCCGGGGCCTCCTACGAGCAGTACTTC
TRBJ1-1 | many | TRBV12-3/TRBV12-4 | - | CASSLARQPDLTEAFF | TGTGCCAGCAGTTTAGCGCGACAGCCGGACCTCACTGAAGCTTTCTTT
TRBJ2-7 | many | TRBV6-2/TRBV6-3 | TRBD1 | CATFPPGQGRHEQYF | TGTGCCACCTTCCCGCCCGGACAGGGGAGGCACGAGCAGTACTTC
TRBJ2-3 | - | TRBV5-1 | - | CASIGQRAPYTQYF | TGCGCCAGCATAGGACAGAGGGCACCGTATACGCAGTATTTT
TRBJ2-2 | - | TRBV28 | TRBD2 | CVSSGTSGYTGELFF | TGTGTCAGCAGTGGGACTAGCGGTTACACCGGGGAGCTGTTTTTT
TRBJ2-7 | - | TRBV5-4 | - | CASSLSDTGVHYEQYF | TGTGCCAGCAGCTTGTCCGATACCGGGGTTCACTACGAGCAGTACTTC
TRBJ2-7 | medium-sized | TRBV11-1 | - | CASSFTRGDYEQYF | TGTGCCAGCAGCTTTACCAGGGGGGACTACGAGCAGTACTTC
TRBJ2-2 | few | TRBV24-1 | TRBD2 | CATQGLAGFDTGELFF | TGTGCCACCCAAGGACTAGCGGGATTTGACACCGGGGAGCTGTTTTTT
TRBJ1-1 | - | TRBV28 | - | CASRVGYRRSSRATEAFF | TGTGCCAGCAGGGTTGGCTATCGTCGCTCATCTCGGGCCACTGAAGCTTTCTTT
TRBJ1-1 | - | TRBV7-9 | - | CASSPTRQGLNTDAFF | TGTGCCAGCAGCCCCACGAGGCAGGGACTGAACACTGATGCTTTCTTT
TRBJ2-3 | - | TRBV14 | - | CASSHETWSAQYF | TGTGCCAGCAGCCATGAAACTTGGTCAGCGCAGTATTTT
TRBJ2-1 | - | TRBV11-3 | - | CASSSRGYTEQFF | TGTGCCAGCAGCTCACGAGGCTACACTGAGCAGTTCTTC
TRBJ1-2 | many | TRBV6-6 | TRBD1 | CASIPREGQTYGYTF | TGTGCCAGCATCCCAAGAGAGGGACAGACCTATGGCTACACCTTC